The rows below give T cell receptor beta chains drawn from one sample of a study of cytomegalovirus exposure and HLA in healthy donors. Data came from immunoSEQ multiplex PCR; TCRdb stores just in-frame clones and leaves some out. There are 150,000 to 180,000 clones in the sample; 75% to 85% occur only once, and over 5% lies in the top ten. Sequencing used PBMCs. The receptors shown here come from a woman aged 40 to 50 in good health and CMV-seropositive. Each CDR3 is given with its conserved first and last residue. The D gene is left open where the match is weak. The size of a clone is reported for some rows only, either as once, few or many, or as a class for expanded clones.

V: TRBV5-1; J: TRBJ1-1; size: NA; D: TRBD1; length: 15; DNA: TGCGCCAGCAGCGCCTGGACAGGAGGGAACACTGAAGCTTGCTTT; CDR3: CASSAWTGGNTEACF
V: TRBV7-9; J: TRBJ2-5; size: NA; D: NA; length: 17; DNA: TGTGCCAGCAGCTTAGCGCAAGGGGGGGGCCAAAGAGAGACCCAGTACTTC; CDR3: CASSLAQGGGQRETQYF
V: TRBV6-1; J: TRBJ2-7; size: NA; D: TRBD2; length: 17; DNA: TGTGCCAGCAGTGCCGGGACTAGCGGGAGGGTTTCCTACGAGCAGTACTTC; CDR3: CASSAGTSGRVSYEQYF
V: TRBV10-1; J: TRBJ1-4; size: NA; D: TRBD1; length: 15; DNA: TGCGCCAGCAGCGCTAAGACAGGGAGGAATGAAAAACTGTTTTTT; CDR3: CASSAKTGRNEKLFF
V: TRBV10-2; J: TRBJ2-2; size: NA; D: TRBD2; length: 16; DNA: TGCGCCAGCAGTGATCCAGGAGCGGGAGCCGCCGGGGAGCTGTTTTTT; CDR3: CASSDPGAGAAGELFF
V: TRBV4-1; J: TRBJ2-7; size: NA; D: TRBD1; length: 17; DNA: TGCGCCAGCAGCCAAGGACTTCCGGGACAGGGGGCGTGCGAGCAGTACTTC; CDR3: CASSQGLPGQGACEQYF
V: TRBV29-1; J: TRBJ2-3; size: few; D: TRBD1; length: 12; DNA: TGCAGCATAGACAGGGGGACAGATACGCAGTATTTT; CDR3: CSIDRGTDTQYF
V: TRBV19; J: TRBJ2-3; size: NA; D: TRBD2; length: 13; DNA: TGTGCCAGTCGGACTAGCGGAACAGATACGCAGTATTTT; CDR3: CASRTSGTDTQYF
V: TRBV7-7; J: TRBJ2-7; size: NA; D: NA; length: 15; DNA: TGTGCCAGCAGCCCACATAGGGCGGGATACTACGAGCAGTACTTC; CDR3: CASSPHRAGYYEQYF
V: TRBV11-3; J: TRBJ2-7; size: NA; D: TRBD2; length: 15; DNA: TGTGCCAGCAGTCAGACACGGCGGGAGGTAGGCGAGCAGTACTTC; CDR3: CASSQTRREVGEQYF
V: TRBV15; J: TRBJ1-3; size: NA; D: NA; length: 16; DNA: TGTGCCACCAGCAGCCCTTCTCGGAGCGGGGGAAACACCATATATTTT; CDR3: CATSSPSRSGGNTIYF
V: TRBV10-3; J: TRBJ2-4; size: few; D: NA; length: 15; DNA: TGTGCCATCAGTGTGGGAGGAATGGCCAAAAACATTCAGTACTTC; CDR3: CAISVGGMAKNIQYF
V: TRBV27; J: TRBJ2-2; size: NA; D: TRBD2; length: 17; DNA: TGTGCCAGCAGGGGACTAGCGGGAGGGCCTATAACCGGGGAGCTGTTTTTT; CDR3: CASRGLAGGPITGELFF
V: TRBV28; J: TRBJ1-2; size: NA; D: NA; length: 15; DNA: TGTGCCAGCAGTCCTAGCCTGACGGAACTCTATGGCTACACCTTC; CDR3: CASSPSLTELYGYTF
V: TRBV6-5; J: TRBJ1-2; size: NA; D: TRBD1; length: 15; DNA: TGTGCCAGCAGACCCCGGGACAGAACTAACTATGGCTACACCTTC; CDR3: CASRPRDRTNYGYTF
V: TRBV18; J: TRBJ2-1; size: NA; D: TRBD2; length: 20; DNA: TGTGCCAGCTCACCAATAGGTTCTAGCGGGAGACCTCCCTCCTACAATGAGCAGTTCTTC; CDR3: CASSPIGSSGRPPSYNEQFF
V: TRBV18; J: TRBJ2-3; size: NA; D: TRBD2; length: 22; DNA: TGTGCCAGCTCACTTTCCCGGCTGGGTACTAGCGGGAGTCGAAAGCACACAGATACGCAGTATTTT; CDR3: CASSLSRLGTSGSRKHTDTQYF
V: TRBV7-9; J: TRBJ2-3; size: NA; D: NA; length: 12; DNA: TGTTCCAGCAGCCAGATCACAGATACGCAGTATTTT; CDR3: CSSSQITDTQYF
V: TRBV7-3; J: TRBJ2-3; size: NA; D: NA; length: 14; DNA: TGTGCCAGCAGCACTGACTACCACACAGATACGCAGTATTTT; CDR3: CASSTDYHTDTQYF
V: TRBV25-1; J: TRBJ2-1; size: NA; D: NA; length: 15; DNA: TGTGCCAGCAGTGAATTGGCAGGGGCCTACAATGAGCAGTTCTTC; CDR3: CASSELAGAYNEQFF
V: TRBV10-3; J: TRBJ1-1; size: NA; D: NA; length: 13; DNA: TGTGCCATCAACGGAGATGGGTACACTGAAGCTTTCTTT; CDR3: CAINGDGYTEAFF
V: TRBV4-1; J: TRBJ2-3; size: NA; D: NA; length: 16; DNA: TGCGCCAGCAGCCCGATCGTAGTGGCGGGCACAGATACGCAGTATTTT; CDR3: CASSPIVVAGTDTQYF
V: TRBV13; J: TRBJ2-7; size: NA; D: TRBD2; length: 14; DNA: TGTGCCAGCAGCTCGACTAGCGGGAGCTACGAGCAGTACTTC; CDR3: CASSSTSGSYEQYF
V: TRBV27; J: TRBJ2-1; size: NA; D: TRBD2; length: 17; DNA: TGTGCCAGCAGTAAGGGACTAGCGGGAGGGCCCTACAATGAGCAGTTCTTC; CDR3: CASSKGLAGGPYNEQFF
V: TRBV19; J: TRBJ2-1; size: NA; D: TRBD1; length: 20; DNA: TGTGCCAGTAGTATTAGGGGGACAGGGCTCCCTACAACCTCCTACAATGAGCAGTTCTTC; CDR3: CASSIRGTGLPTTSYNEQFF
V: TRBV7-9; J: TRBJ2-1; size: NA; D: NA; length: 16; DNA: TGTGCCAGCAGCGCCTCTCCGGGTAATGGGGGGTATGAGCAGTTCTTC; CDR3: CASSASPGNGGYEQFF
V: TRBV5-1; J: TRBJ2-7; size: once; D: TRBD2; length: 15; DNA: TGCGCCAGCAGCTATGGAGTAGCGGGACCCTACGAGCAGTACTTC; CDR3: CASSYGVAGPYEQYF
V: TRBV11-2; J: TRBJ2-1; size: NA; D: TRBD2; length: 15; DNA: TGTGCCAGCAGCTTAGTGGCGGGAGGGTACAATGAGCAGTTCTTC; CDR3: CASSLVAGGYNEQFF
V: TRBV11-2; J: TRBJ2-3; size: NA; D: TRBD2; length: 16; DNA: TGTGCCAGCAGCTTAGCGCGGGAGGCCTGGCCAGATACGCAGTATTTT; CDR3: CASSLAREAWPDTQYF
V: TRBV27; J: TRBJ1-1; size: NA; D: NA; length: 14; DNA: TGTGCCAGCAGTTTATCCGGCGGGGACACTGAAGCTTTCTTT; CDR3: CASSLSGGDTEAFF
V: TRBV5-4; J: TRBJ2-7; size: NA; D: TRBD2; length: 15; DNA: TGTGCCAGCAGCTCTCGGGGGGGCGCCTCCTACGAGCAGTACTTC; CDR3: CASSSRGGASYEQYF
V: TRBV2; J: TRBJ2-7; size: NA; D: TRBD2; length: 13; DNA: TGTGCCAGCAGGACTAGCGGAACCTACGAGCAGTACTTC; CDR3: CASRTSGTYEQYF
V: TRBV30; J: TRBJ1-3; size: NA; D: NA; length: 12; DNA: TGTGCCTGGATCTCCACCGGCGGGGCCATATATTTT; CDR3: CAWISTGGAIYF
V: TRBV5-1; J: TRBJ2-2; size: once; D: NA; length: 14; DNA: TGCGCCAGCAGAACAGGCGCGAACACCGGGGAGCTGTTTTTT; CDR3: CASRTGANTGELFF
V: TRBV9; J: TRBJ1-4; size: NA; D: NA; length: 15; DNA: TGTGCCAGCAGCCCAGGGAGGGGAACTAATGAAAAACTGTTTTTT; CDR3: CASSPGRGTNEKLFF
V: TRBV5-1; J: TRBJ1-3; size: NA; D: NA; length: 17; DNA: TGCGCCAGCAGCTTGACAAGCGTCCCAAGCTCTGGAAACACCATATATTTT; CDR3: CASSLTSVPSSGNTIYF
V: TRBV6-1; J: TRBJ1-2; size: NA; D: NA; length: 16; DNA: TGTGCCAGCAGTGAACGGGAGGGCTCCGGCGACTATGGCTACACCTTC; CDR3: CASSEREGSGDYGYTF
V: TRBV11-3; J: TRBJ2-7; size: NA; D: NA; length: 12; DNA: TGTGCCAGCGGTCCGGGTTCCTACGAGCAGTACTTC; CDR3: CASGPGSYEQYF
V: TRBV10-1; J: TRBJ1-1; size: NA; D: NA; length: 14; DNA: TGCGCCAGCAGTGAGTCTCTTAATGGCAATGAAGCTTTCTTT; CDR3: CASSESLNGNEAFF
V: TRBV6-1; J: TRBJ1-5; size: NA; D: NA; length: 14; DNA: TGTGCCAGCAGTGAAGCGGGGGGAAATCAGCCCCAGCATTTT; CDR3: CASSEAGGNQPQHF
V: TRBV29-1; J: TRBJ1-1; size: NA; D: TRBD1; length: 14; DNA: TGCAGCGTTGGAAGGGGGCTAGGGGGCACTGAAGCTTTCTTT; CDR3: CSVGRGLGGTEAFF
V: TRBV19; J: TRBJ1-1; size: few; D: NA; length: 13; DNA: TGTGCCAGTAGTGCGTCCATGAACACTGAAGCTTTCTTT; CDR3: CASSASMNTEAFF
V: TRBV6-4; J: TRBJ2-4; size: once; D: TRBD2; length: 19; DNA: TGTGCCAGCAACCGGACTAGCGGGAGTATCGACGCTGCCAAAAACATTCAGTACTTC; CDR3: CASNRTSGSIDAAKNIQYF
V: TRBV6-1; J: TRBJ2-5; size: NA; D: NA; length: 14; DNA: TGTGCCAGCAGTGAAGGGTCAGTCCAAGAGACCCAGTACTTC; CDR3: CASSEGSVQETQYF
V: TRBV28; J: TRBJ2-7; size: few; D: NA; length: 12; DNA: TGTGCCAGCGGGCGGGACTCCTACGAGCAGTACTTC; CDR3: CASGRDSYEQYF
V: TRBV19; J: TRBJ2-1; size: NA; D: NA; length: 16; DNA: TGTGCCAGTAGTATTATTAGCGGTTTCTCCTACAATGAGCAGTTCTTC; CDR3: CASSIISGFSYNEQFF
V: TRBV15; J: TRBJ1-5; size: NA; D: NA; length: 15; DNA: TGTGCCACCAGCAGAGTGGGGGGGACCAATCAGCCCCAGCATTTT; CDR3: CATSRVGGTNQPQHF
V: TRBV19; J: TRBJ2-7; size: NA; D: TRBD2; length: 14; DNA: TGTGCCAGTTCACGTTGGACTAGCGATGGCGAGCAGTACTTC; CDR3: CASSRWTSDGEQYF
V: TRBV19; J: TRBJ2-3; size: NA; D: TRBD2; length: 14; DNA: TGTGCCAGTAGTTCTAGCGGGAGAACAGATACGCAGTATTTT; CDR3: CASSSSGRTDTQYF
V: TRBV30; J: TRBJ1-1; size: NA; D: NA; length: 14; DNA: TGTGCCTGGAGTTCGACACCATTGAACACTGAAGCTTTCTTT; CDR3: CAWSSTPLNTEAFF
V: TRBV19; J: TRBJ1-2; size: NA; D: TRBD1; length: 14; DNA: TGTGCCAGTAGTCAGACAGGGTCTAGTTATGGCTACACCTTC; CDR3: CASSQTGSSYGYTF
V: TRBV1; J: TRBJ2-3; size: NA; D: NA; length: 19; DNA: TGCACCAGCAGCCAAGAATCTGACCGTGCGGGAGAGTGCACAGATACGCAGTATTTT; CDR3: CTSSQESDRAGECTDTQYF
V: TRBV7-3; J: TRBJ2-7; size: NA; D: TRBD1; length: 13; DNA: TGTGCCAGCAGGACCGGGACAGGGAGGGAGCAGTACTTC; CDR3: CASRTGTGREQYF
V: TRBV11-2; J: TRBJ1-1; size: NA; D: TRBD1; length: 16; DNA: TGTGCCAGCAGCTTAGGAAGGGGACAGTTGGACACTGAAGCTTTCTTT; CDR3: CASSLGRGQLDTEAFF